This T cell receptor beta chain was observed in a study of radiotherapy plus CTLA-4 blockade in lung cancer. Method: immunoSEQ multiplex PCR; TCRdb's copy keeps in-frame clones and lacks some. The repertoire includes about 110,000 clones, approximately 77% of them detected once, and 3.3% sits in the top ten. Germline CDR1 SGHTA, CDR2 FQGNSA. V was trimmed by 7 bases and J by 0 bases, leaving 13 bases between them. The CDR3 runs to 14 residues. The material sequenced was peripheral blood, taken from a patient treated with radiotherapy plus ipilimumab. This TCR was recovered from a human donor with non-small cell lung cancer that progressed on radiotherapy plus ipilimumab. Some clones in this sample may be carry-over from other donors' samples. The chain employs TRBV7-2 and TRBJ2-7, with unresolved D. Written as DNA, the CDR3 is TGTGCCAGCACCTTCACGTCCGGCTCCTACGAGCAGTACTTC. It encodes CASTFTSGSYEQYF.